The clone carrying this T cell receptor (beta chain) turned up a few times. The antigen remains unidentified. Germline CDR1 reads SGHVS; CDR2 reads FQNEAQ. V was trimmed by 7 bases and J by 2 bases, leaving 18 bases between them. This CDR3 has 15 amino acids. With a J-beta primer mix and a sample-barcoded 5' primer, a second PCR ran roughly 7 to 11 cycles. One entry per CDR3 protein results from TCRdb running MiXCR on the 5' RACE reads. Among about 970,000 distinct CDR3 sequences, roughly 47% were seen once, and the ten largest hold about a fifth. These data come from a study of blood T cells in healthy people across ages. Points from the study as a whole: Across the age range, TCR beta diversity per million T cells fell in a roughly linear way.

Sequenced material: blood. The clonotype was recovered from a woman aged 60-75 years in good health. V usage is TRBV7-8 and J usage is TRBJ2-7; either TRBD1 or TRBD2 may fit D (5 bases each). The CDR3 nucleotides read TGTGCCAGCACCGGAGGAAGGGGAGCGGCCTACGAGCAGTACTTC. The encoded protein is CASTGGRGAAYEQYF.